One sample yielded the 29 T cell receptor beta chains listed below, sequenced in a study of cytomegalovirus exposure and HLA in healthy donors. Profiled with immunoSEQ multiplex PCR; TCRdb holds only in-frame clones, not every one. The sample yields about 110,000 clones, roughly nine tenths seen once. The material sequenced was PBMCs. All receptors come from a woman in her late teens or twenties in good health and CMV-seronegative.

The CDR3 DNA follows: TGTGCCAGTAGAGGAGGGCTCTATGGCTACACCTTC. It is translated as CASRGGLYGYTF. This chain links TRBV19 with TRBJ1-2; D is uncertain. The germline V gene encodes CDR1 LNHDA and CDR2 SQIVND (reference sequence). The CDR3 sequence is 12 residues long. Trimming shortened V by 6 bases and J by 4 bases, and 9 bases separated the two germline ends.

The table lists this clone with a count of one. The chain couples TRBV7-9 to TRBJ1-1, with 7 bases that match TRBD1. The trim removed 3 bases at V and 3 bases at J, leaving 4 bases unmatched. The length of the CDR3 is 14 residues. Per germline, CDR1 SEHNR and CDR2 FQNEAQ (reference sequence). CDR3 DNA sequence: TGTGCCAGCAGCTTTGGCAGGGGGGACACTGAAGCTTTCTTT. Translated, it gives CASSFGRGDTEAFF.

This clone was detected a few times. This chain uses TRBV27 with TRBJ2-7; D is perhaps TRBD2 (6 bases). V gave up 4 bases and J gave up 7 bases, with 14 bases separating them. Per germline, CDR1 MNHEY and CDR2 SMNVEV (reference sequence). This CDR3 comprises 13 residues. CDR3 coding DNA: TGTGCCAGCAGTTACCGGGGGATCGGGGAGCAGTACTTC. Translation gives CASSYRGIGEQYF.

This chain uses TRBV5-4 with TRBJ1-6, with TRBD1 identical over 7 bases. With 1 base clipped from V and 10 bases from J, the junction kept 5 bases outside the gene matches. CDR1 is SGHNT, CDR2 YYREEE, per germline (reference sequence). The CDR3 length is 14 residues. The CDR3 spells CASSLQGVGSPLHF. The CDR3 coding sequence is TGTGCCAGCAGCTTGCAGGGGGTTGGGTCACCCCTCCACTTT.

This chain connects TRBV6-1 to TRBJ2-7, with D perhaps matching TRBD1 (6 bases). This CDR3 is 18 amino acids long. The germline V gene encodes CDR1 MNHNS and CDR2 SASEGT. V was trimmed by 0 bases and J by 1 base, leaving 19 bases between them. The CDR3 coding sequence is TGTGCCAGCAGTGAAGCAAGAATAGTGGGGACAAATTCCTACGAGCAGTACTTC. Its translation is CASSEARIVGTNSYEQYF.

The rearrangement uses TRBV10-1 and TRBJ1-1; 12 nucleotides match TRBD1. The germline CDR1 and CDR2 sequences are WNHNN and SYGVQD (reference sequence). V shed 6 bases and J 6 bases; nucleotides not matched to a gene: 8. CDR3 length equals 15 residues. The CDR3 sequence: CASSPGTGGKPEAFF. DNA of the CDR3: TGCGCCAGCAGCCCAGGGACAGGGGGCAAACCTGAAGCTTTCTTT.

This rearrangement joins TRBV6-5 to TRBJ2-1; TRBD1 matches at 9 bases. With V trimmed by 7 bases and J by 7 bases, 11 bases remained unmatched. The CDR3 loop spans 15 amino acids. Germline lookup yields CDR1 MNHEY and CDR2 SVGAGI. DNA for the CDR3: TGTGCCAGCAAACAGGGGGCGGGTTTTGTGAATGAGCAGTTCTTC. This codes for CASKQGAGFVNEQFF.

The V call is TRBV18, the J call TRBJ1-1, with 8 bases identical to TRBD1. The germline gives CDR1 KGHSH, CDR2 LQKENI. After removal of 6 bases from V and 6 bases from J, the junction contained 15 bases not matched to a gene. There are 16 residues in the CDR3. The CDR3 here is CASSFGQGAVGSEAFF. The CDR3 DNA sequence: TGTGCCAGCTCTTTCGGACAGGGCGCCGTAGGTTCTGAAGCTTTCTTT.

The chain recombines TRBV28 with TRBJ1-1, with 8 nucleotides matching TRBD1. The CDR3 consists of 14 residues. The J segment lost 4 bases and the V segment lost 7 bases, leaving 8 bases of the junction unmatched. Germline V gives CDR1 MDHEN, CDR2 SYDVKM. The CDR3 region has the DNA TGTGCCAGCACCCCCGGACAGGGTGGCACTGAAGCTTTCTTT. Protein product: CASTPGQGGTEAFF.

The CDR3 nucleotides are TGTGCCAGCGGCTTGAGAGGACAGGGGGAGGTGAGGAGCAATCAGCCCCAGCATTTT. Amino acids: CASGLRGQGEVRSNQPQHF. The chain links TRBV2 to TRBJ1-5, with 10 bases aligning to TRBD1. Unmatched junction bases numbered 17, after V lost 8 bases and J lost 1 base. The CDR3 contains 19 residues. CDR1 is SNHLY, CDR2 FYNNEI, per germline. Full variable domain (remainder filled in from reference TRBV2 and TRBJ1-5): EPEVTQTPSHQVTQMGQEVILRCVPISNHLYFYWYRQILGQKVEFLVSFYNNEISEKSEIFDDQFSVERPDGSNFTLKIRSTKLEDSAMYFCASGLRGQGEVRSNQPQHFGDGTRLSIL.

CDR3 region: CAWSVASPEQFF. As DNA, the CDR3 is TGTGCCTGGAGTGTAGCCTCTCCTGAGCAGTTCTTC. The chain joins TRBV30 to TRBJ2-1; D call uncertain. V lost 0 bases to trimming and J lost 9 bases, with 9 bases between them. The CDR3 loop spans 12 amino acids. The V gene's germline CDR1 is GTSNPN and CDR2 SVGIG (reference sequence).

This sequence joins TRBV27 and TRBJ1-1; D remains ambiguous. This CDR3 spans 15 amino acids. Per germline, CDR1 MNHEY and CDR2 SMNVEV (reference sequence). The V gene lost 3 bases and the J gene lost 3 bases, with 14 bases spanning the gap. The CDR3 sequence: CASSFGIGSHTEAFF. The CDR3 nucleotides read TGTGCCAGCAGTTTTGGTATTGGCTCACACACTGAAGCTTTCTTT.

V and J are TRBV10-2 and TRBJ2-5; 12 positions agree with TRBD2. This CDR3 contains 16 residues. Germline-derived CDR1 and CDR2 are WSHSY and SAAADI. V gave up 10 bases and J gave up 5 bases; unmatched junction bases: 14. CDR3 DNA sequence: TGCGCCACTGCATGGGCTAGCGGGAGGGCTGGGGAGACCCAGTACTTC. As protein: CATAWASGRAGETQYF.

This chain connects TRBV27 to TRBJ1-1; 8 bases map to TRBD1. Germline V gene lookup returns CDR1 MNHEY and CDR2 SMNVEV (reference sequence). The CDR3 spans 15 residues. V dropped 5 bases and J dropped 6; count of bases not matched to a gene: 11. DNA of the CDR3: TGTGCCAGCAGTCCACCGCAGGGGGCGTTCGCTGAAGCTTTCTTT. It specifies CASSPPQGAFAEAFF.

This clone has only a few counts. This chain uses TRBV6-5 with TRBJ2-7, with TRBD2 as a possible D gene (6 bases). Germline V gives CDR1 MNHEY, CDR2 SVGAGI. Trimming removed 0 bases at V and 4 bases at J, with 10 bases between. The CDR3 contains 14 residues. The CDR3 DNA is TGTGCCAGCAGTTACTCGGGTCGGGGGTACGAGCAGTACTTC. It yields the protein CASSYSGRGYEQYF.

The chain combines TRBV6-5 with TRBJ1-6, with a weak D call TRBD1 (5 bases). Germline assignment: CDR1 MNHEY and CDR2 SVGAGI. Deletions cut 5 bases from V and 0 bases from J, with 8 bases between. CDR3 length: 15 residues. The CDR3 DNA sequence: TGTGCCAGCAGTCCAGGGATCTCCTATAATTCACCCCTCCACTTT. Amino acids: CASSPGISYNSPLHF.

The V gene is TRBV6-5, the J gene TRBJ1-2; no clear D gene. The CDR3 loop spans 15 amino acids. CDR1 and CDR2 from the germline V gene are MNHEY and SVGAGI. V lost 0 bases to trimming and J lost 0 bases, with 8 bases between them. DNA of the CDR3: TGTGCCAGCAGTTACTCGCGCAGGTCTAACTATGGCTACACCTTC. The encoded protein is CASSYSRRSNYGYTF.

V usage is TRBV10-3 and J usage is TRBJ1-2, with TRBD1 matching 8 bases. V trimming: 3 bases; J trimming: 5 bases; junction bases outside the gene matches: 8. The CDR3 loop spans 15 amino acids. Germline V lookup: CDR1 ENHRY, CDR2 SYGVKD. CDR3: CAISDGDRSGYGYTF. The DNA of the CDR3 is TGTGCCATCAGTGATGGGGACAGGTCAGGTTATGGCTACACCTTC.

V is TRBV5-4 and J is TRBJ2-7; TRBD2 agrees at 14 bases. The CDR3 contains 17 residues. The germline V gene has CDR1 SGHNT and CDR2 YYREEE (reference sequence). Trimming cost V 6 bases and J 0 bases; bases outside gene matches: 8. The CDR3 spells CASTPGLAGEISYEQYF. Here the CDR3 DNA reads TGTGCCAGCACCCCGGGACTAGCGGGAGAGATCTCCTACGAGCAGTACTTC. The full variable domain, its missing parts supplied by reference TRBV5-4 and TRBJ2-7, is ETGVTQSPTHLIKTRGQQVTLRCSSQSGHNTVSWYQQALGQGPQFIFQYYREEENGRGNFPPRFSGLQFPNYSSELNVNALELDDSALYLCASTPGLAGEISYEQYFGPGTRLTVT.

This chain uses TRBV4-1 with TRBJ2-5; weak D call: TRBD2 (5 bases). From germline, CDR1 is MGHRA and CDR2 YSYEKL. The V end lost 4 bases, the J end lost 2 bases, and 8 bases lay between the germline ends. The CDR3 spans 13 residues. The CDR3: CASSPGLQETQYF. As DNA, the CDR3 is TGCGCCAGCAGCCCGGGATTACAAGAGACCCAGTACTTC.

The chain carries TRBV27 and TRBJ1-1; TRBD1 is a possible D gene (6 bases). This CDR3 has 14 residues. Trimming removed 8 bases from V and 4 bases from J, with 17 bases in between. The germline V gene encodes CDR1 MNHEY and CDR2 SMNVEV (reference sequence). The CDR3 nucleotides read TGTGCCAGCTCTCTCAGGGGTCTCGGCACTGAAGCTTTCTTT. It yields the protein CASSLRGLGTEAFF.

The chain has TRBV11-2 and TRBJ2-5, with 8 positions matching TRBD1. The germline V gene has CDR1 SGHAT and CDR2 FQNNGV. The V segment lost 5 bases and the J segment 5 bases; nucleotides outside the gene matches: 10. There are 15 residues in the CDR3. The CDR3 sequence is CASSPRTGGGETQYF. The CDR3 coding sequence is TGTGCCAGCAGCCCCCGAACAGGGGGAGGTGAGACCCAGTACTTC.

The V gene is TRBV2, the J gene TRBJ2-3, with TRBD2 matching 14 bases. Germline loops: CDR1 SNHLY, CDR2 FYNNEI. This CDR3 is built from 15 residues. V was pared by 5 bases and J by 7 bases, with 5 bases of the junction left unmatched. The CDR3 loop reads CASSKGTSGRNTQYF. The CDR3 DNA sequence: TGTGCCAGCAGTAAGGGGACTAGCGGGAGAAATACGCAGTATTTT.

V and J are TRBV12-2 and TRBJ2-3; TRBD2 is the table's D call and was not checked against the DNA. TRBV12-2 is an annotated pseudogene. The CDR3 consists of 18 residues. The CDR3 nucleotides are TGTGCAAGTCGCTTCCCGGGACTAGCGGGGGTTAGCACAGATACGCAGTATTTT. Its translation: CASRFPGLAGVSTDTQYF.

The rearrangement uses TRBV7-9 and TRBJ1-3, with D maybe TRBD1 (6 bases). V lost 5 bases, J lost 0 bases, and 11 bases lay in between. Germline V lookup: CDR1 SEHNR, CDR2 FQNEAQ (reference sequence). CDR3 size: 15 residues. CDR3 amino acids: CASSDRTDSGNTIYF. The CDR3 nucleotides are TGTGCCAGCAGCGACCGGACAGACTCTGGAAACACCATATATTTT.

J is TRBJ1-2 and V is TRBV28, with 9 positions matching TRBD1. Germline V gene data show CDR1 as MDHEN and CDR2 as SYDVKM. Trimming cost V 6 bases and J 7 bases; bases outside gene matches: 6. CDR3 length: 13 amino acids. The CDR3 DNA is TGTGCCAGCAGACCCGGGACAGGGCTTGGCTACACCTTC. Amino acids: CASRPGTGLGYTF.

V is TRBV4-2 and J is TRBJ1-1, with 12 positions matching TRBD1. The CDR3 has 17 residues. Germline CDR1 is LGHNA and CDR2 is YNFKEQ. The V gene end was trimmed by 3 bases and the J gene end by 3 bases; junction bases not matched to a gene: 8. The CDR3 here is CASSQGTGGRVYTEAFF. The CDR3 nucleotides are TGTGCCAGCAGCCAGGGGACAGGGGGCAGGGTGTACACTGAAGCTTTCTTT.

The V gene is TRBV28, the J gene TRBJ2-3, with 8 bases matching TRBD2. V was pared by 7 bases and J by 2 bases, with 5 bases of the junction left unmatched. Germline lookup yields CDR1 MDHEN and CDR2 SYDVKM. This CDR3 contains 14 residues. The CDR3 DNA reads as TGTGCCAGCACCTGGGGACTAGACACAGATACGCAGTATTTT. Translated: CASTWGLDTDTQYF.

The chain uses TRBV4-1 and TRBJ2-4; a weak D match, TRBD1 (6 bases). The CDR3 is 16 amino acids. Trimming left V 2 bases short and J 0 bases short, with 11 bases between. Germline assignment: CDR1 MGHRA and CDR2 YSYEKL. CDR3 loop: CASSQPLRGAKNIQYF. The CDR3, as DNA: TGCGCCAGCAGCCAACCACTCAGGGGAGCCAAAAACATTCAGTACTTC.